This TCR beta chain was recovered during a study of cytotoxic CD8 clonotypes in ibrutinib-treated CLL. Measured with immunoSEQ multiplex PCR; TCRdb has only the in-frame clones, and not every one. The sample contains approximately 340,000 clones, about 64% of which appear only once. J lost 3 bases, V lost 1 base, and 9 bases had no gene match. Germline V gene lookup returns CDR1 SGHRS and CDR2 YFSETQ. This CDR3 region has 16 residues. The chain couples TRBV5-1 to TRBJ2-7; TRBD2 aligns across 8 bases. The receptor was derived from a human donor with chronic lymphocytic leukemia. The specimen was PBMCs, collected after 36 months of ibrutinib treatment. The DNA of the CDR3 is TGCGCCAGCAGCTTGTTAGTCGGGGGGGCCGACTACGAGCAGTACTTC. It encodes CASSLLVGGADYEQYF. Filled out from reference TRBV5-1 and TRBJ2-7, the complete variable domain reads KAGVTQTPRYLIKTRGQQVTLSCSPISGHRSVSWYQQTPGQGLQFLFEYFSETQRNKGNFPGRFSGRQFSNSRSEMNVSTLELGDSALYLCASSLLVGGADYEQYFGPGTRLTVT.